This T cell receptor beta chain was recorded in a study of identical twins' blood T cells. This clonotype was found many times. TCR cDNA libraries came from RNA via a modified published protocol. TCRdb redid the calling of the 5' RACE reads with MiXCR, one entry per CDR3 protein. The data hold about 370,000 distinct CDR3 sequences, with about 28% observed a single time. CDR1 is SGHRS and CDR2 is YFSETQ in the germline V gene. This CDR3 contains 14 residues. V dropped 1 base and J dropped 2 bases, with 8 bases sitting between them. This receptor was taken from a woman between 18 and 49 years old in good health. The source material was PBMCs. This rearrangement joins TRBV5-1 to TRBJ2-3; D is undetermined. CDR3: CASSLWEDTDTQYF. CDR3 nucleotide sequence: TGCGCCAGCAGCTTGTGGGAAGACACAGATACGCAGTATTTT.